This record covers a single T cell receptor (beta chain). Its target is not known. Repertoires were generated with immunoSEQ multiplex PCR, while TCRdb's copy carries only in-frame clones and drops some. The data show fewer than 70,000 clones, around four fifths seen once. These data come from a study of OX40 agonist ivuxolimab in advanced cancers. For the study at large: Patients enrolled in dose escalation were diagnosed with hepatocellular carcinoma, melanoma, renal cell or head and neck cancer.

The ends lost 4 bases at V and 3 bases at J; junction bases unmatched: 3. The CDR3 spans 12 residues. Germline V lookup: CDR1 SQVTM, CDR2 ANQGSEA. Findings of the study overall: The expanded peripheral T cells' antigen specificity was not determined. At 0.1 to 3.0 mg/kg, CD4+ and CD8+ blood T cells expanded clonally by week 6.

This TCR came from an adult with an advanced solid tumor such as melanoma, head and neck, liver or kidney cancer. The material was CD4+ or CD8+ T cells sorted from blood, obtained in a trial of the OX40 agonist ivuxolimab. V and J are TRBV29-1 and TRBJ2-7, with TRBD1 identical over 7 bases. CDR3 sequence reads: CSVVDRDYEQYF. Written as DNA, the CDR3 is TGCAGCGTTGTTGACAGGGACTACGAGCAGTACTTC.